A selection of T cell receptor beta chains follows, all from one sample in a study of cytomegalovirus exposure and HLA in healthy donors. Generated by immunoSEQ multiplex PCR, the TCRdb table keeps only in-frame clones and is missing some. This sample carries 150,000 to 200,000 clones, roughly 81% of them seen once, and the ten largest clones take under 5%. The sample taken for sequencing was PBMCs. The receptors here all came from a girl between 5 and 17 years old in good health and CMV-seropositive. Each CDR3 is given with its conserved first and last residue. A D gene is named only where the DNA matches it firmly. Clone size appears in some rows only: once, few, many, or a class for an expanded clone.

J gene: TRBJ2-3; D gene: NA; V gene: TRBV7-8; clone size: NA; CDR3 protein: CASSLLGTDTQYF; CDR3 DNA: TGTGCCAGCAGCTTACTTGGCACAGATACGCAGTATTTT
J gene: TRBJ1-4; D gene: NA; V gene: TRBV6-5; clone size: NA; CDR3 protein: CASSYLQENEKLFF; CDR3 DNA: TGTGCCAGCAGTTACCTCCAAGAGAATGAAAAACTGTTTTTT
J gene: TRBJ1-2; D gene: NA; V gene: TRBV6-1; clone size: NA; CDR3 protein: CASSDIGEGGYTF; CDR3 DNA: TGTGCCAGCAGTGATATAGGGGAGGGGGGCTACACCTTC
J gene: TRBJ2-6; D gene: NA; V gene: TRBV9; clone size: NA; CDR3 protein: CASSPLEGGTGANVLTF; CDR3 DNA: TGTGCCAGCAGCCCGCTTGAAGGGGGAACCGGGGCCAACGTCCTGACTTTC
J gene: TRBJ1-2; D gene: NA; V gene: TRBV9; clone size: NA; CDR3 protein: CASSTRGTTPEGF; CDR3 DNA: TGTGCCAGCAGCACGAGAGGGACAACCCCAGAGGGGTTC
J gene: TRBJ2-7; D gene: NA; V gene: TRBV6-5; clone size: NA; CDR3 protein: CASSGARQANYEQYF; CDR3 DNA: TGTGCCAGCAGTGGCGCCCGACAGGCGAACTACGAGCAGTACTTC
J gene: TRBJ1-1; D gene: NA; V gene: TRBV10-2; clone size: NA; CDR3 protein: CASSRGGTEAFF; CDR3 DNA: TGCGCCAGCAGTCGGGGTGGTACTGAAGCTTTCTTT
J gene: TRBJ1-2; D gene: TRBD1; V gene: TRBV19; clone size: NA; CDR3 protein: CASIDPGGQGDYGYTF; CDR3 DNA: TGTGCCAGTATCGACCCGGGGGGACAGGGAGACTATGGCTACACCTTC
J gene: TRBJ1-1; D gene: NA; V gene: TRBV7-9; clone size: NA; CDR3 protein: CASSPTQGDTEAFF; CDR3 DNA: TGTGCCAGCAGCCCAACACAGGGAGACACTGAAGCTTTCTTT
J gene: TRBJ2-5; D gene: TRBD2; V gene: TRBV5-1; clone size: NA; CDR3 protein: CASSDQLAGGRETQYF; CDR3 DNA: TGCGCCAGCAGCGACCAACTAGCGGGGGGGCGGGAGACCCAGTACTTC
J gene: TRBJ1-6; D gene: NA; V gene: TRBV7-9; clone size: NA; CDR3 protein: CASSLAWTVRGDSPLHF; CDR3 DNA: TGTGCCAGCAGCTTAGCGTGGACAGTCCGGGGGGATTCACCCCTCCACTTT
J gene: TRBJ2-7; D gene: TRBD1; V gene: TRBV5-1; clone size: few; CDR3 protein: CASSSGTATYEQYF; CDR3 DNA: TGTGCCAGCAGCTCGGGGACAGCGACCTACGAGCAGTACTTC
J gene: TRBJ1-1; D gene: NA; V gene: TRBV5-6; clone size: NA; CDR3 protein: CASRPLGARTEAFF; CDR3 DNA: TGTGCCAGCAGACCTTTGGGTGCGCGGACTGAAGCTTTCTTT
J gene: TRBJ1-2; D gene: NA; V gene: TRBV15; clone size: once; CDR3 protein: CATSRVREGWYGYTF; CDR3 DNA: TGTGCCACCAGCAGAGTCAGGGAGGGTTGGTATGGCTACACCTTC
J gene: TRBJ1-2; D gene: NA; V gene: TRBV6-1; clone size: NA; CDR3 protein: CASSEGGYGYTF; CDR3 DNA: TGTGCCAGCAGTGAAGGCGGATATGGCTACACCTTC
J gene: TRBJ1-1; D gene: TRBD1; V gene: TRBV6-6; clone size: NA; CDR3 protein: CASSLGDRGRTEAFF; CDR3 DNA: TGTGCCAGCAGTTTGGGGGACAGGGGGCGAACTGAAGCTTTCTTT
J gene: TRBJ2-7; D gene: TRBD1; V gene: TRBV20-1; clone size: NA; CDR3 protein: CSGQGDYEQYF; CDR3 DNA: TGCAGTGGACAGGGGGACTACGAGCAGTACTTC
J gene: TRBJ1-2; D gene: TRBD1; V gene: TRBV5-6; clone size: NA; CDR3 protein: CASSSDRELANYGYTF; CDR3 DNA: TGTGCCAGCAGCTCCGACAGGGAGTTAGCTAACTATGGCTACACCTTC
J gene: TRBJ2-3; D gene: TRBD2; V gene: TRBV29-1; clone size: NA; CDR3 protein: CSVLFGGAWDTQYF; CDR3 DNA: TGCAGCGTTTTGTTCGGGGGGGCCTGGGATACGCAGTATTTT
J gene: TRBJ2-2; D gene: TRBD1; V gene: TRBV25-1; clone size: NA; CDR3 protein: CASRETGYPGELFF; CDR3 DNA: TGTGCCAGCAGGGAGACAGGGTACCCCGGGGAGCTGTTTTTT
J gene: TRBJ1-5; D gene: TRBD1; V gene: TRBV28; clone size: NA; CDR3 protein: CASWSRFGTVGNQPQHF; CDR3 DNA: TGTGCCAGCTGGAGCCGATTTGGGACAGTGGGCAATCAGCCCCAGCATTTT
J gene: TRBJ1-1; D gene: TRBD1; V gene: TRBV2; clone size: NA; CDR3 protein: CASSGDRGTEAFF; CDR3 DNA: TGTGCCAGCAGTGGGGACAGGGGCACTGAAGCTTTCTTT
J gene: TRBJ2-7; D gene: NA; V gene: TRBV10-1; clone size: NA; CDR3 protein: CASSLDRRGEQYF; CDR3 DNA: TGCGCCAGCAGCCTGGACAGGAGGGGCGAGCAGTACTTC
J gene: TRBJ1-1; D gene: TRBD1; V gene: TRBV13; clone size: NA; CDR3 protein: CASNPTGERREAFF; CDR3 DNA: TGTGCCAGCAACCCGACAGGGGAACGACGTGAAGCTTTCTTT
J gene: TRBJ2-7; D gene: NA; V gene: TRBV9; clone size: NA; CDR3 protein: CASSVSAGNSYEQYF; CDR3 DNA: TGTGCCAGCAGCGTATCAGCGGGTAATTCCTACGAGCAGTACTTC
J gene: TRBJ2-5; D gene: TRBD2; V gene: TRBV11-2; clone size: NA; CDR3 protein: CASRRLGGGPGETQYF; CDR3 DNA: TGTGCCAGCCGTCGGCTAGGCGGGGGGCCCGGAGAGACCCAGTACTTC
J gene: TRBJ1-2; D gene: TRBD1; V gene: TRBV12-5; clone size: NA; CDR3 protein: CASGYLDRPNYGYTF; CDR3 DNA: TGTGCTAGTGGTTATCTGGACAGGCCTAACTATGGCTACACCTTC
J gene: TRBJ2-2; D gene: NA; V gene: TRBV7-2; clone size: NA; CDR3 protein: CASSFRGMNTGELFF; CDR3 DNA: TGTGCCAGCAGCTTTCGAGGCATGAACACCGGGGAGCTGTTTTTT
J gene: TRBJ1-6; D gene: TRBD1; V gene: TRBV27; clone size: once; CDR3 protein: CASSLFGQGYNSPLHF; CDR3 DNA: TGTGCCAGCAGTTTATTTGGACAGGGGTATAATTCACCCCTCCACTTT
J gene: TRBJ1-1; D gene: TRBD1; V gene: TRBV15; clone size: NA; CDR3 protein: CATGTGGTEAFF; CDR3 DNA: TGTGCCACCGGCACAGGGGGCACTGAAGCTTTCTTT
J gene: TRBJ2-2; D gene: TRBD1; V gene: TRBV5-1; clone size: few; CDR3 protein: CASSSGPRQGTGELFF; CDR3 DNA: TGCGCCAGCAGCTCCGGGCCGAGACAGGGCACCGGGGAGCTGTTTTTT
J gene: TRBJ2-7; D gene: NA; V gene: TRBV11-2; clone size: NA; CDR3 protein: CASSRSGSGYEQYF; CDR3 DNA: TGTGCCAGCAGCCGATCAGGATCTGGCTACGAGCAGTACTTC
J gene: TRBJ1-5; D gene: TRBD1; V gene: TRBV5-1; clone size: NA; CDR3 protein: CASSLGDSTTNQPQHF; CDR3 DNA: TGCGCCAGCAGCTTAGGGGACAGTACCACTAATCAGCCCCAGCATTTT
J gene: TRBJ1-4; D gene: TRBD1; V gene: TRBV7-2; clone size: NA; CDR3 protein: CASSSGQGRGFEKLFF; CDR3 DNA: TGTGCCAGCAGCTCGGGACAGGGGAGGGGTTTTGAAAAACTGTTTTTT
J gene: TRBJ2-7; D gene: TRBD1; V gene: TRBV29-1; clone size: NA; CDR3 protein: CSVDRGQYEQYF; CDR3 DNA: TGCAGCGTGGACAGGGGGCAATACGAGCAGTACTTC
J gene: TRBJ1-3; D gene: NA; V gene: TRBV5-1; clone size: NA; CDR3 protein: CASSTPGQGFDSGNTIYF; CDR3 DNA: TGCGCCAGCAGCACCCCGGGTCAGGGGTTCGACTCTGGAAACACCATATATTTT
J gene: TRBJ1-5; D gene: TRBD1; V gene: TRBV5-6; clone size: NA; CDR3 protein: CASSVTGSGQPQHF; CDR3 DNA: TGTGCCAGCAGCGTGACAGGGTCGGGGCAGCCCCAGCATTTT
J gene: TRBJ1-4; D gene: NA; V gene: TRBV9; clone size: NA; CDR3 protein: CASSSAEGGEKLFF; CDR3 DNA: TGTGCCAGCAGCTCGGCGGAGGGCGGCGAAAAACTGTTTTTT
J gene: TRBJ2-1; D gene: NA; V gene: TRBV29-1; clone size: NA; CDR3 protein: CSVRGQYNEQFF; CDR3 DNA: TGCAGCGTGCGGGGACAGTACAATGAGCAGTTCTTC
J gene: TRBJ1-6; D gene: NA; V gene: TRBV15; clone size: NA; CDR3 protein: CATSRDSSYNSPLHF; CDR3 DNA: TGTGCCACCAGCAGGGACAGCTCCTATAATTCACCCCTCCACTTT
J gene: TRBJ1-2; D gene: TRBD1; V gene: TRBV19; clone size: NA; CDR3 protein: CASSKQGYNYGYTF; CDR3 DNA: TGTGCCAGTAGTAAACAGGGGTACAACTATGGCTACACCTTC
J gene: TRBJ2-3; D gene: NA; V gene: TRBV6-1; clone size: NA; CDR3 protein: CASSDQPGGTDTQYF; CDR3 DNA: TGTGCCAGCAGTGATCAGCCAGGGGGGACAGATACGCAGTATTTT
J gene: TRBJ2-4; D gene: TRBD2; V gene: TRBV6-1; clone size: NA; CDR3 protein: CASSEGAGGGQNIQYF; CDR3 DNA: TGTGCCAGCAGTGAAGGGGCCGGGGGGGGGCAAAACATTCAGTACTTC
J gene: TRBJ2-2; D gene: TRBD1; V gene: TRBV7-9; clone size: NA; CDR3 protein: CASRLDRESIGELFF; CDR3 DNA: TGTGCCAGCAGACTGGACAGGGAGTCGATCGGGGAGCTGTTTTTT
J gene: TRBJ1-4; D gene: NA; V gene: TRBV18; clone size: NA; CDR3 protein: CASSPRGGGTNEKLFF; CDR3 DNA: TGTGCCAGCTCACCACGCGGGGGAGGAACTAATGAAAAACTGTTTTTT
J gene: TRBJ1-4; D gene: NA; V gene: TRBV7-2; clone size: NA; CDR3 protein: CASSLSDLRREKLFF; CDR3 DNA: TGTGCCAGCAGCTTAAGTGACCTTAGGAGGGAAAAACTGTTTTTT
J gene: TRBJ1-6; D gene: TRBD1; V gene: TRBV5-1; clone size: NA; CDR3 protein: CASSSLTGVNSPLHF; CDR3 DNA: TGCGCCAGCAGCTCCCTGACAGGGGTTAATTCACCCCTCCACTTT
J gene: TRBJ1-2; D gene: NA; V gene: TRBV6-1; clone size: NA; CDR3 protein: CASSEKGPNYGYTF; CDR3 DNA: TGTGCCAGCAGTGAGAAGGGGCCTAACTATGGCTACACCTTC
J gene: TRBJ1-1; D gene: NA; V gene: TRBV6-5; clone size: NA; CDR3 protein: CASSLDVSGTEAFF; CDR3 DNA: TGTGCCAGCAGCCTAGACGTATCCGGCACTGAAGCTTTCTTT
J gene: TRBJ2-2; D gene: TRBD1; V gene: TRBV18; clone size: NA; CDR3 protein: CASSPDRVTGELFF; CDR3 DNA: TGTGCCAGCTCACCGGACAGGGTGACCGGGGAGCTGTTTTTT
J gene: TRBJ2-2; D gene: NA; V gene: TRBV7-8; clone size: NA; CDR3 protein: CASSFSSGELFF; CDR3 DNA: TGTGCCAGCAGCTTTTCCTCCGGGGAGCTGTTTTTT
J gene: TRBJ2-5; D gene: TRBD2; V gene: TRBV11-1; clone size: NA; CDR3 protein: CASSFGGETQYF; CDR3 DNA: TGTGCCAGCAGCTTCGGGGGGGAGACCCAGTACTTC
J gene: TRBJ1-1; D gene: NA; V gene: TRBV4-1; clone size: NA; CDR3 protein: CASSQRDTEAFF; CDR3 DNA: TGCGCCAGCAGCCAAAGAGACACTGAAGCTTTCTTT
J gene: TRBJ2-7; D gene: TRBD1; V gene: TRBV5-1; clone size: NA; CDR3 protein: CASSSPDRGLTYEQYF; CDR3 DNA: TGCGCCAGCAGCTCCCCCGACAGGGGTCTCACCTACGAGCAGTACTTC